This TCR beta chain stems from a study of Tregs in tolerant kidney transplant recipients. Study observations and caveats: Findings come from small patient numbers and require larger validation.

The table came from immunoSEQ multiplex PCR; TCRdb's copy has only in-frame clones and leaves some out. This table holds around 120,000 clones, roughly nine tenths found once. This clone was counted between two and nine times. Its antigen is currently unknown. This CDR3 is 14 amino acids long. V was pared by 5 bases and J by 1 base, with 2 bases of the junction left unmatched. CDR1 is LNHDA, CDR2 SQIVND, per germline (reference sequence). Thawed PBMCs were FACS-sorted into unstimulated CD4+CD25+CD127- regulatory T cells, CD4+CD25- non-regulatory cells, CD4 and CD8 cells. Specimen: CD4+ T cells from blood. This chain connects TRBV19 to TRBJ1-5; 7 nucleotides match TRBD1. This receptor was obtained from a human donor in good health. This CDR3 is CASSSGQSNQPQHF. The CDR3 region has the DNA TGTGCCAGTAGTTCGGGACAGAGCAATCAGCCCCAGCATTTT.